This T cell receptor beta chain was identified during a study of breast tumors, draining lymph nodes, adjacent tissues. This clonotype was seen once. Its antigen is currently unknown. TCRdb redid the calling of the multiplex PCR reads with MiXCR, one entry per CDR3 protein. The data hold 150,000 to 200,000 distinct CDR3 sequences, with approximately 30% observed a single time. Study-level points and caveats: Tumors had less TCR diversity than lymph nodes, more than nontumor tissue. Findings are consistent with lymph node origin and intratumoral expansion of most tumor T cells. That most tumor T cells come from lymph nodes remained unproven. Tumor and nontumor repertoires were significantly more similar in luminal-like than in basal-like breast cancer.

The V gene's germline CDR1 is ENHRY and CDR2 SYGVKD. This CDR3 contains 18 residues. Trimming took 0 bases from V and 3 from J; bases not matched to a gene: 7. The lymph nodes were axillary draining lymph nodes from breast cancer patients. The origin of this receptor is a female donor with breast cancer. Some clones in this sample may be carry-over from other donors' samples. The chain has TRBV10-3 and TRBJ2-1, with 11 bases identical to TRBD2. The material sequenced was axillary lymph node tissue. CDR3 nucleotides: TGTGCCATCAGTGAGTCAATGGGGCTAGCGGGGGGCTACAATGAGCAGTTCTTC. It yields the protein CAISESMGLAGGYNEQFF.